This TCR beta chain was documented in a study of control samples from healthy donors and cancer patients. Sequencing was performed with immunoSEQ multiplex PCR; in TCRdb, only in-frame clones are kept and a portion is missing. The sample lists 90,000 or so clones, more than 85% seen once, with roughly 1.3% in the top ten. CDR3 size: 14 residues. Germline CDR1 reads LGHNA; CDR2 reads YSLEER. V shed 3 bases and J shed 1 base, with 9 bases lying between them. The sequencing sample was made of blood. The chain uses TRBV4-3 and TRBJ1-1; TRBD1 might be the D (5 bases). The source of this sequence is a woman between 45 and 60 years old in good health. The CDR3 nucleotides are TGCGCCAGCAGCCAGCTCGGGGGGAACACTGAAGCTTTCTTT. Its protein is CASSQLGGNTEAFF.